This T cell receptor (beta chain) emerged from a study of blood T cell repertoires in COVID-19. About the study: Both acute and convalescent COVID-19 samples were obtained from the United States, Italy and Spain. PBMCs, B-cell-depleted T cells, or T cells provided the cDNA or gDNA that made up the material.

The germline V gene has CDR1 SQVTM and CDR2 ANQGSEA. The CDR3 runs 13 residues. With V trimmed by 4 bases and J by 2 bases, 5 bases remained unmatched. Per the original data handling: Amplification of reference gene primers provided the estimated nucleated cell counts. Generated by immunoSEQ multiplex PCR, the TCRdb table keeps only in-frame clones and is missing some. That table supplies the V and J calls and clone size; D and trimming were determined from the DNA. The sample carries under 60,000 clones, approximately 80% recorded once. V gene TRBV29-1 combines with J gene TRBJ2-7; 7 bases agree with TRBD1. The sequenced material came from peripheral blood. The sequence derives from a man aged 55 to 70 with acute or convalescent COVID-19. CDR3 residues: CSVGRQGAYEQYF. The CDR3 DNA follows: TGCAGCGTTGGAAGGCAGGGGGCCTACGAGCAGTACTTC.